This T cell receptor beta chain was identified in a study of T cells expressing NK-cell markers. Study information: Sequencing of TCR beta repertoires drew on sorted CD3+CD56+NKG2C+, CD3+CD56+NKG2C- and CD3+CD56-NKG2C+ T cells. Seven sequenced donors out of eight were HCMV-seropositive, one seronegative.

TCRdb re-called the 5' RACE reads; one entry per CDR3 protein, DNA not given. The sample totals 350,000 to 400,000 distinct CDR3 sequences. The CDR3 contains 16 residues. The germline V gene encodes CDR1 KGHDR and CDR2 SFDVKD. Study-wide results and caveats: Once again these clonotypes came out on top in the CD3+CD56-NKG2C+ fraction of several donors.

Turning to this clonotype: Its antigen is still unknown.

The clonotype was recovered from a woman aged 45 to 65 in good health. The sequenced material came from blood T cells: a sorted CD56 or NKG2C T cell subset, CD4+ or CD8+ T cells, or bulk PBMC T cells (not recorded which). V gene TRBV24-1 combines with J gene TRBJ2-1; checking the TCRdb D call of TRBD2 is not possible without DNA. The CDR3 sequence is CATSDRLRDSQGEQFF.